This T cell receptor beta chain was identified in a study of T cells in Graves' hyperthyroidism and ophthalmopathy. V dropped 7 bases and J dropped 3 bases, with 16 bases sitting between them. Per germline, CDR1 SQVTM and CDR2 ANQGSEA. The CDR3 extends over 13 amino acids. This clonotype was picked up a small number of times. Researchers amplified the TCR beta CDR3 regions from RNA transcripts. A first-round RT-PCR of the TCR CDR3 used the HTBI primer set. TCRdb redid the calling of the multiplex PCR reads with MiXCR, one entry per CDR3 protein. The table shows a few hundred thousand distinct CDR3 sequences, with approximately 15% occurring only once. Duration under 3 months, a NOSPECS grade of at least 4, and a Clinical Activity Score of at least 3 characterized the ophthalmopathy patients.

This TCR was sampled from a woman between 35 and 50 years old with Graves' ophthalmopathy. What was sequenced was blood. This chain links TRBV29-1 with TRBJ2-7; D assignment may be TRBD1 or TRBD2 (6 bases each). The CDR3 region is CSGGAGRDYEQYF. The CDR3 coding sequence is TGCAGCGGGGGGGCAGGCAGAGACTACGAGCAGTACTTC.